These 29 T cell receptor beta chains share one sample of origin, sequenced in a study of T cells in Graves' hyperthyroidism and ophthalmopathy. Amplification of TCR beta CDR3 regions was performed using RNA transcripts as template. HTBI primers were the set used in a first-round RT-PCR of the TCR CDR3. TCRdb re-called the multiplex PCR reads with MiXCR, one entry per CDR3 protein. Of 600,000 to 750,000 distinct CDR3 sequences listed, 17% are singletons. The sample consisted of blood. Source of these receptors: a man aged 45-65 years with Graves' hyperthyroidism.

In its sample, this clonotype was seen many times. The V gene is TRBV12-3 or TRBV12-4, the J gene TRBJ2-7; TRBD1 aligns across 11 bases. The trim removed 6 bases at V and 2 bases at J, leaving 3 bases unmatched. The CDR3 covers 14 residues. Here the CDR3 DNA reads TGTGCCAGCAGGGGACAGGGGGTTACCTACGAGCAGTACTTC. Amino acid sequence: CASRGQGVTYEQYF.

This clonotype was observed a few times. This sequence joins TRBV19 and TRBJ2-7, with 9 bases aligning to TRBD1. J lost 4 bases, V lost 9 bases, and 13 bases had no gene match. Germline CDR1 is LNHDA and CDR2 is SQIVND (reference sequence). The CDR3 consists of 15 residues. CDR3 sequence (DNA): TGTGCCAGCAGAACCGGGACAGGGCTTAGGTACGAGCAGTACTTC. It encodes CASRTGTGLRYEQYF.

In this sample, this clonotype turned up a few times. The chain recombines TRBV6-1 with TRBJ2-3; 7 bases are shared with TRBD2. This CDR3 region has 16 residues. V shed 5 bases and J 4 bases; nucleotides not matched to a gene: 12. Germline-derived CDR1 and CDR2 are MNHNS and SASEGT. CDR3 in DNA: TGTGCCAGCAGTTATAGCGGCGGGAGTGCCTCAGATACGCAGTATTTT. Translation gives CASSYSGGSASDTQYF.

This clonotype was seen ten or more times. The chain uses TRBV27 and TRBJ1-5; D gene uncertain. From germline, CDR1 is MNHEY and CDR2 SMNVEV (reference sequence). The CDR3 totals 15 residues. V was trimmed by 0 bases and J by 3 bases, leaving 9 bases between them. Here the CDR3 reads CASSLSIHPNQPQHF. The CDR3 DNA reads TGTGCCAGCAGTTTATCGATCCACCCCAATCAGCCCCAGCATTTT.

This sequence joins TRBV27 and TRBJ2-6; D remains unclear. V lost 5 bases, J lost 6 bases, and 14 bases lay in between. The germline gives CDR1 MNHEY, CDR2 SMNVEV (reference sequence). CDR3 length: 15 residues. The CDR3 DNA reads as TGTGCCAGCAGTCCCATGGTGGCCGAGGCCAACGTCCTGACTTTC. This encodes CASSPMVAEANVLTF. Filled out from reference TRBV27 and TRBJ2-6, the complete variable domain reads EAQVTQNPRYLITVTGKKLTVTCSQNMNHEYMSWYRQDPGLGLRQIYYSMNVEVTDKGDVPEGYKVSRKEKRNFPLILESPSPNQTSLYFCASSPMVAEANVLTFGAGSRLTVL.

V is TRBV27 and J is TRBJ1-1, with a possible D match to TRBD1 (5 bases). Germline V lookup: CDR1 MNHEY, CDR2 SMNVEV (reference sequence). The CDR3 is made up of 16 amino acids. V lost 6 bases to trimming and J lost 1 base, with 18 bases between them. This CDR3 reads CASSRFPTGENTEAFF. The CDR3 coding sequence is TGTGCCAGCAGCCGTTTCCCGACGGGGGAGAACACTGAAGCTTTCTTT.

This clonotype was observed a few times. The rearrangement joins TRBV7-9 to TRBJ1-4, with D possibly being TRBD1 (5 bases). Germline V gene lookup returns CDR1 SEHNR and CDR2 FQNEAQ (reference sequence). This CDR3 has 15 amino acids. The V end lost 6 bases, the J end lost 2 bases, and 13 bases lay between the germline ends. The CDR3: CASRPLWDTNEKLFF. The CDR3 DNA follows: TGTGCCAGCAGACCACTATGGGACACTAATGAAAAACTGTTTTTT.

The chain uses TRBV7-9 and TRBJ2-2; 11 bases line up with TRBD1. V dropped 4 bases and J dropped 6; count of bases not matched to a gene: 10. This CDR3 contains 17 residues. Per germline, CDR1 SEHNR and CDR2 FQNEAQ (reference sequence). The CDR3 bases are TGTGCCAGCAGCTCTCCGGACAGGGGGCGTAGTGCCGGGGAGCTGTTTTTT. Translation gives CASSSPDRGRSAGELFF.

The gene calls are TRBV19 and TRBJ2-4; 8 bases map to TRBD1. CDR1 LNHDA and CDR2 SQIVND come from the germline V gene (reference sequence). The CDR3 sequence is 15 residues long. The ends lost 4 bases at V and 9 bases at J; junction bases unmatched: 11. CDR3 sequence (DNA): TGTGCCAGTAGTAGCCGGACAGGGTCTGTAGGCATTCAGTACTTC. This sequence encodes CASSSRTGSVGIQYF.

This clonotype was counted many times. The CDR3 DNA sequence: TGTGCCAGCAGTGAATTGGACCAAATACGGGGGAAACTGTTTTTT. Translated: CASSELDQIRGKLFF. The chain combines TRBV25-1 with TRBJ1-4, with D perhaps TRBD1 (5 bases). The CDR3 is made up of 15 amino acids. Germline V lookup: CDR1 MGHDK, CDR2 SYGVNS. With 1 base removed from V and 11 bases from J, the gap between germline ends came to 17 bases.

In this sample, this clonotype turned up many times. The gene calls are TRBV2 and TRBJ1-2; D is perhaps TRBD1 (5 bases). Germline CDR1 and CDR2: SNHLY and FYNNEI. The CDR3 sequence is 14 residues long. Trimming cost V 3 bases and J 1 base, with 9 bases left between them. The CDR3 region has the DNA TGTGCCAGCAGTGACCCAGACAGTAACTATGGCTACACCTTC. Residues: CASSDPDSNYGYTF.

This clonotype was seen more than once but under ten times. The J gene is TRBJ2-1, the V gene TRBV30; D is uncertain. V lost 0 bases and J lost 8, with 14 bases in between. Germline V gene data show CDR1 as GTSNPN and CDR2 as SVGIG (reference sequence). CDR3 length: 14 amino acids. CDR3 coding DNA: TGTGCCTGGAGTGTTGGAAGCTTCGAGGATGAGCAGTTCTTC. It encodes CAWSVGSFEDEQFF.

This clonotype was observed many times. The chain employs TRBV27 and TRBJ2-3; 10 positions agree with TRBD2. The V and J ends lost 0 bases and 4 bases, in that order; junction bases with no gene match: 1. Germline V CDR1 and CDR2: MNHEY, SMNVEV (reference sequence). CDR3 length: 15 amino acids. The DNA of the CDR3 is TGTGCCAGCAGTTTATCGCTAGCGGGAGCAGATACGCAGTATTTT. Translated, it gives CASSLSLAGADTQYF.

The chain combines TRBV25-1 with TRBJ1-2; maybe TRBD1 (5 bases). In germline, CDR1 is MGHDK, CDR2 SYGVNS. This CDR3 is 15 amino acids long. V was pared by 1 base and J by 2 bases, with 11 bases between. CDR3 sequence reads: CASSELRHRNYGYTF. The CDR3, as DNA: TGTGCCAGCAGTGAATTACGACACAGGAACTATGGCTACACCTTC.

The chain is built from TRBV9 and TRBJ2-5; D possibly corresponds to TRBD2 (7 bases). The germline gives CDR1 SGDLS, CDR2 YYNGEE. CDR3 length equals 15 residues. The germline V and J ends were trimmed by 4 bases and 5 bases, with 18 bases remaining between them. The CDR3 DNA follows: TGTGCCAGCAGCCCAGGGGTAAAGGGAGGGGAGACCCAGTACTTC. Its protein is CASSPGVKGGETQYF.

This clonotype was seen at least ten times. The V gene is TRBV9, the J gene TRBJ2-6; a possible D gene is TRBD1 (5 bases). The V end lost 3 bases, the J end lost 12 bases, and 10 bases lay between the germline ends. The CDR3 covers 12 residues. Germline V gene data show CDR1 as SGDLS and CDR2 as YYNGEE. CDR3 coding DNA: TGTGCCAGCAGCGGGACATGGACCGTCCTGACTTTC. It codes for CASSGTWTVLTF.

This clonotype was observed a few times. The chain couples TRBV7-2 to TRBJ2-7; D tentatively fits TRBD1 or TRBD2 (5 bases each). The CDR3 has 14 amino acids. The germline V gene encodes CDR1 SGHTA and CDR2 FQGNSA. V lost 8 bases and J lost 3, with 17 bases in between. CDR3 sequence: CASGHLEGYYEQYF. Here the CDR3 DNA reads TGTGCCAGCGGCCATCTCGAGGGGTACTACGAGCAGTACTTC.

This clonotype was picked up many times. The J gene is TRBJ2-1, the V gene TRBV2; 7 nucleotides line up with TRBD1. The CDR3 loop spans 15 amino acids. The germline V gene has CDR1 SNHLY and CDR2 FYNNEI. Unmatched junction bases numbered 7, after V lost 6 bases and J lost 2 bases. CDR3 bases: TGTGCCAGCAGCCTAGACAGGGCCGCCTACAATGAGCAGTTCTTC. Protein product: CASSLDRAAYNEQFF.

This clonotype was seen at least ten times. This chain links TRBV7-9 with TRBJ2-5, with D possibly matching TRBD2 (6 bases). In germline, CDR1 is SEHNR, CDR2 FQNEAQ (reference sequence). The CDR3 is made up of 11 amino acids. The ends were cut back, 3 bases at V and 7 bases at J, with 6 bases in the middle. CDR3 coding DNA: TGTGCCAGCAGCTTCGGGGGGACCCAGTACTTC. It yields the protein CASSFGGTQYF.

In this sample, this clonotype turned up many times. The gene calls are TRBV15 and TRBJ2-7; 9 bases are shared with TRBD2. The CDR3 sequence is 17 residues long. J was trimmed by 2 bases and V by 0 bases; bases with no gene match: 8. Germline lookup yields CDR1 LNHNV and CDR2 YYDKDF (reference sequence). The CDR3 region is CATSRDGAGGAAYEQYF. The CDR3 DNA reads as TGTGCCACCAGCAGAGATGGGGCGGGGGGGGCGGCCTACGAGCAGTACTTC.

Many counts were recorded for this clonotype. V is TRBV5-1 and J is TRBJ1-2, with D possibly TRBD1 on 5 matching bases. Germline V gene sequence: CDR1 SGHRS, CDR2 YFSETQ. This CDR3 contains 12 residues. V lost 2 bases and J 6 bases, leaving 8 bases between the germline ends. The CDR3 DNA reads TGCGCCAGCAGCTTTGACAGAGATGGCTACACCTTC. Translation: CASSFDRDGYTF.

This clonotype showed up many times. This chain joins TRBV28 and TRBJ1-2; TRBD1 aligns across 8 bases. The CDR3 is made up of 16 amino acids. With V trimmed by 4 bases and J by 3 bases, 10 bases remained unmatched. Per germline, CDR1 MDHEN and CDR2 SYDVKM. CDR3 bases: TGTGCCAGCAGTTCCCGGGACAGGTGGTTGGACTATGGCTACACCTTC. It is translated as CASSSRDRWLDYGYTF.

The chain recombines TRBV10-3 with TRBJ2-3; D call uncertain. V was pared by 6 bases and J by 4 bases, with 14 bases between. The CDR3 consists of 14 residues. Germline CDR1 and CDR2: ENHRY and SYGVKD. CDR3 sequence: CAISGDELSDTQYF. The CDR3 DNA reads TGTGCCATCAGCGGTGACGAGTTGTCAGATACGCAGTATTTT.

The table lists this clonotype with a few counts. This chain joins TRBV14 and TRBJ2-7; no clear D gene. The CDR3 contains 16 residues. V was trimmed by 1 base and J by 0 bases, leaving 13 bases between them. Germline assignment: CDR1 SGHDN and CDR2 FVKESK. CDR3 protein: CASSQVGWGSSYEQYF. CDR3 DNA sequence: TGTGCCAGCAGCCAAGTAGGTTGGGGAAGCTCCTACGAGCAGTACTTC.

This clonotype occurred many times. The rearrangement joins TRBV28 to TRBJ2-3; perhaps TRBD1 as D (5 bases). CDR3 length: 15 residues. V was pared by 4 bases and J by 4 bases, with 15 bases between. Germline values: CDR1 MDHEN, CDR2 SYDVKM. As DNA, the CDR3 is TGTGCCAGCAGTTCGATGGGGCTAGGCGCAGATACGCAGTATTTT. The encoded protein is CASSSMGLGADTQYF.

This rearrangement joins TRBV6-2 or TRBV6-3 to TRBJ1-2, with 10 positions matching TRBD1. The germline CDR1 and CDR2 sequences are MNHEY and SVGEGT. This CDR3 spans 18 amino acids. V lost 4 bases to trimming and J lost 8 bases; unmatched junction nucleotides: 19. The CDR3 spells CASSSSELGQGGFYGYTF. The CDR3 nucleotides are TGTGCCAGCAGTTCATCCGAATTAGGACAGGGGGGATTTTACGGCTACACCTTC.

There are a few counts of this clonotype. The chain has TRBV20-1 and TRBJ2-1, with TRBD2 as a possible D gene (6 bases). The V gene lost 6 bases and the J gene lost 0 bases, with 15 bases spanning the gap. CDR1 is DFQATT, CDR2 SNEGSKA, per germline (reference sequence). The CDR3 is 15 amino acids. The CDR3 region is CSAREEVSSYNEQFF. The CDR3 DNA sequence: TGCAGTGCCAGGGAGGAGGTTAGCTCCTACAATGAGCAGTTCTTC.

This clonotype has a handful of counts. Given a much more abundant clone one base away, this may be a read error. This sequence joins TRBV30 and TRBJ2-5; 11 positions match TRBD2. The germline CDR1 and CDR2 sequences are GTSNPN and SVGIG (reference sequence). With 5 bases clipped from V and 5 bases from J, the junction kept 10 bases outside the gene matches. The CDR3 loop spans 15 amino acids. CDR3 amino acids: CAWDLAGGPGETQYF. The CDR3 DNA follows: TGTGCCTGGGACCTAGCGGGAGGACCTGGGGAGACCCAGTACTTC.

V is TRBV6-1 and J is TRBJ2-7; 12 bases agree with TRBD1. Per germline, CDR1 MNHNS and CDR2 SASEGT. There are 15 residues in the CDR3. After removal of 6 bases from V and 5 bases from J, the junction contained 8 bases not matched to a gene. The CDR3 nucleotides read TGTGCCAGCAGACCGGGACAGGGGGCGCCGAACGAGCAGTACTTC. Residues: CASRPGQGAPNEQYF.